This record covers a single T cell receptor beta chain. This CDR3 region has 16 residues. The germline CDR1 and CDR2 sequences are LNHNV and YYDKDF (reference sequence). With 4 bases clipped from V and 6 bases from J, the junction kept 12 bases outside the gene matches. TCRdb reanalysed the PCR reads using MiXCR and keeps one entry per CDR3 protein. The sample has about half a million distinct CDR3 sequences; about 22% are singletons. This sample stems from a study of molecular identifiers for immune sequencing clone quantification. This chain joins TRBV15 and TRBJ2-7; TRBD1 aligns across 10 bases. The sequencing input was naive CD8+ T cells from blood, with Jurkat cell RNA spiked in. Subset in this sample: FACS-sorted CD8+CD4-CCR7+CD45RA+ naive T cells. The TCR originated in a human donor in good health. Some libraries in this study had Jurkat cell RNA spiked in. The CDR3, as DNA: TGTGCCACCAGCATACAACCGGGACAGGGGATGGGCGAGCAGTACTTC. It specifies CATSIQPGQGMGEQYF.